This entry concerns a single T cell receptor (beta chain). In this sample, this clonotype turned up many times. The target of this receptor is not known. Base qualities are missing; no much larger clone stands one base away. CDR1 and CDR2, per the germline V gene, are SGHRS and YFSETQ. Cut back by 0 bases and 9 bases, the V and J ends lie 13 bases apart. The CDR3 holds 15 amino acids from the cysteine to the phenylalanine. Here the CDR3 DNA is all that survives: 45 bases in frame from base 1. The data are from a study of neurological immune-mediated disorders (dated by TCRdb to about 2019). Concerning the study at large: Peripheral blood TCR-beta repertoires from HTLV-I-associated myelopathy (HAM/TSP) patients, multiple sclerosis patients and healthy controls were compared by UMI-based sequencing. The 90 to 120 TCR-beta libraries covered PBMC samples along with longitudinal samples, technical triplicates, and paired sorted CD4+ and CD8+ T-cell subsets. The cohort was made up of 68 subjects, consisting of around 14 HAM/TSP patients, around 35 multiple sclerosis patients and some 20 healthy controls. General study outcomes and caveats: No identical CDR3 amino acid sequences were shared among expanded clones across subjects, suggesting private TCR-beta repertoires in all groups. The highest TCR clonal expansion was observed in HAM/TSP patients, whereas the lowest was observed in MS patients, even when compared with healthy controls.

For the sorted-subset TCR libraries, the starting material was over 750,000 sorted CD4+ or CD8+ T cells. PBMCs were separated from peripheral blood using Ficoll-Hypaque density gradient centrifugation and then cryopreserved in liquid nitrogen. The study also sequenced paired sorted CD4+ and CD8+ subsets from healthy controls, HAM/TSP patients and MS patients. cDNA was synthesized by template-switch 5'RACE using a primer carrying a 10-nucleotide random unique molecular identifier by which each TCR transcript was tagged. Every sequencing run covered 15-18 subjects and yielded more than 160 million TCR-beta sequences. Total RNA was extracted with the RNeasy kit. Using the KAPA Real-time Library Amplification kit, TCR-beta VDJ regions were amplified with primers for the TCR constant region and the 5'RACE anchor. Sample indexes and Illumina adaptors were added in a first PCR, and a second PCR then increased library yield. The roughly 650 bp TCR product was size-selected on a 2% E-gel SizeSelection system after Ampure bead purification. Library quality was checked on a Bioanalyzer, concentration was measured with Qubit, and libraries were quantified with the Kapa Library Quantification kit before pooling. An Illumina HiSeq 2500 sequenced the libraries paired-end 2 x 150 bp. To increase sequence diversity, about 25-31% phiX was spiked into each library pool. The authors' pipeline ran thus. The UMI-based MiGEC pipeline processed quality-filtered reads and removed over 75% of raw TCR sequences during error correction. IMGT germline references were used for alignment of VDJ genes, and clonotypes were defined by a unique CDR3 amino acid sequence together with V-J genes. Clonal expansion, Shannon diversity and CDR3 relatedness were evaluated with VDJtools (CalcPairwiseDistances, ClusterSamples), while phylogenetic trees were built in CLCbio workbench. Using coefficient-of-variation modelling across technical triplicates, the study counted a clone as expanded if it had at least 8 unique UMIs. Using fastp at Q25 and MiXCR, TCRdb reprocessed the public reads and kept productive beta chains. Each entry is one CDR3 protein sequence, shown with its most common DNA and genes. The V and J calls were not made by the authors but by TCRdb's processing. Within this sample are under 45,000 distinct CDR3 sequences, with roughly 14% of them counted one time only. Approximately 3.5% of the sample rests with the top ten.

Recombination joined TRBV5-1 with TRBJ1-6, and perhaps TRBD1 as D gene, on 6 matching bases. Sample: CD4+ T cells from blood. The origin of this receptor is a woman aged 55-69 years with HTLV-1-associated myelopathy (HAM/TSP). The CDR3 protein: CASSLGQAKSSPLHF. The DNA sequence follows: TGCGCCAGCAGCTTGGGACAGGCCAAGAGTTCACCCCTCCACTTT.